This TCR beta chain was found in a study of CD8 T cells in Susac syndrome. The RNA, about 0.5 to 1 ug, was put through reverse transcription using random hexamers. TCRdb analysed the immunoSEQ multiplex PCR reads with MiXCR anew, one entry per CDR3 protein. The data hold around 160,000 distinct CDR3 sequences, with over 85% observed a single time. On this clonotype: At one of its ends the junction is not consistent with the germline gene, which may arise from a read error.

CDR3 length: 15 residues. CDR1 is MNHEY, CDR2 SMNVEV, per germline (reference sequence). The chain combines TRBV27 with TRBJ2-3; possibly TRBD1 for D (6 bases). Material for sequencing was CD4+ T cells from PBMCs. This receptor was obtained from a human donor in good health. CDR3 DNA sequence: TGTTCCAGCAAACCATGGGGGCCCACCGGGGATACGCAGTATTTT. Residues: CSSKPWGPTGDTQYF.